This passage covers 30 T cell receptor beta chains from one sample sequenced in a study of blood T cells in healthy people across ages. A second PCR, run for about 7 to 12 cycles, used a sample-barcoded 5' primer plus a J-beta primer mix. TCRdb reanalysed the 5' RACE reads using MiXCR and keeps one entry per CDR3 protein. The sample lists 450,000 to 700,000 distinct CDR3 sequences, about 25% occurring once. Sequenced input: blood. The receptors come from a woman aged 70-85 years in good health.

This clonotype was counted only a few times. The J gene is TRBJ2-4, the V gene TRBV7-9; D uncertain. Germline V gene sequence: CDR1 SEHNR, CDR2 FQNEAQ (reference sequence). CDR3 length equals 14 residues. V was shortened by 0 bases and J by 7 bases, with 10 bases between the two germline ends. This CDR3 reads CASSLAANENIQYF. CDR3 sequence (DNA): TGTGCCAGCAGCTTAGCAGCGAACGAGAACATTCAGTACTTC.

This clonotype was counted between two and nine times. The CDR3, as DNA: TGCGCCAGCAGCTTTAGCCGTTTAGGTTCCTACGAGCAGTACTTC. This translates into CASSFSRLGSYEQYF. V gene TRBV5-1 combines with J gene TRBJ2-7; no reliable D call. CDR3 length: 15 amino acids. CDR1 is SGHRS and CDR2 is YFSETQ in the germline V gene. The V end lost 2 bases, the J end lost 1 base, and 13 bases lay between the germline ends.

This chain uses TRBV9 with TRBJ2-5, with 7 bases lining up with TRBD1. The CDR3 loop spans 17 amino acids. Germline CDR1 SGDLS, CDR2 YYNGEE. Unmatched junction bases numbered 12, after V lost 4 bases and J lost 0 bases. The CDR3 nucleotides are TGTGCCAGCAGCTTCGGACAGGCTCGGTCGTACCAAGAGACCCAGTACTTC. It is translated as CASSFGQARSYQETQYF.

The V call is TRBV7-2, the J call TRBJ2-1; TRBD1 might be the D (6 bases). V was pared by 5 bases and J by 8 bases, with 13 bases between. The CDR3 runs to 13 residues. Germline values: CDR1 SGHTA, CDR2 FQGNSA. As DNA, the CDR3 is TGTGCCAGCAGCCCAACCAGGGGCCATGAGCAGTTCTTC. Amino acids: CASSPTRGHEQFF. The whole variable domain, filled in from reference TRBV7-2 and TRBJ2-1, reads GAGVSQSPSNKVTEKGKDVELRCDPISGHTALYWYRQSLGQGLEFLIYFQGNSAPDKSGLPSDRFSAERTGGSVSTLTIQRTQQEDSAVYLCASSPTRGHEQFFGPGTRLTVL.

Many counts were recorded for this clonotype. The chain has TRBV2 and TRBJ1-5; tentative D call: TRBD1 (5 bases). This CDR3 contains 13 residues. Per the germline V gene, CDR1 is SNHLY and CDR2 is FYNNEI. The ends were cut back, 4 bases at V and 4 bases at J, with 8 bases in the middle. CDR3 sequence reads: CASSGDGNQPQHF. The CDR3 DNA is TGTGCCAGCAGTGGGGACGGTAATCAGCCCCAGCATTTT.

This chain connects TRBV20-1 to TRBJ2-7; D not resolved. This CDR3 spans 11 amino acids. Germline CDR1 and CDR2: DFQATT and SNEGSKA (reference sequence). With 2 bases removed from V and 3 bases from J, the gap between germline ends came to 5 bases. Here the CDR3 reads CSARLGYEQYF. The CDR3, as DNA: TGCAGTGCTAGATTGGGCTACGAGCAGTACTTC.

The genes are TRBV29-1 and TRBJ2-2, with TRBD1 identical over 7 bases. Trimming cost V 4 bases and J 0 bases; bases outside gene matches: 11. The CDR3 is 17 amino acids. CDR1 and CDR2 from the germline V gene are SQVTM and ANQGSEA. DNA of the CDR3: TGCAGCGTTGGGGGATCGATACAGGGGACGAACACCGGGGAGCTGTTTTTT. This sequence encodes CSVGGSIQGTNTGELFF.

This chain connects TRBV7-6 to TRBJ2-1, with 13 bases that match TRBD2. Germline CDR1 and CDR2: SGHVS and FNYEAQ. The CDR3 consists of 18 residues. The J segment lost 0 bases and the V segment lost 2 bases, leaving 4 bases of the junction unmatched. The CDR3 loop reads CASSLTSGGVSSYNEQFF. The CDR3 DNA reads TGTGCCAGCAGCTTAACTAGCGGGGGGGTTAGCTCCTACAATGAGCAGTTCTTC.

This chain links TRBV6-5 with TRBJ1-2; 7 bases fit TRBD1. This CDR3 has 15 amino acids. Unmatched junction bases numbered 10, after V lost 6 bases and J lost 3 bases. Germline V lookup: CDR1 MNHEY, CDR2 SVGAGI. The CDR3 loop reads CASRRGQGSYYGYTF. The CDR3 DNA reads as TGTGCCAGCAGAAGGGGGCAGGGGAGTTACTATGGCTACACCTTC.

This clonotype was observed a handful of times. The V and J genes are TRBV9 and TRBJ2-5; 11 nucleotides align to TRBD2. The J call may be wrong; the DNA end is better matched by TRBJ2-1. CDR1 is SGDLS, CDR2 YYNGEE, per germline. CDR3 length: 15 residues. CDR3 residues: CASSVTSGDYNEQFF. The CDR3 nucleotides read TGTGCCAGCAGCGTGACTAGCGGGGATTACAATGAGCAGTTCTTC.

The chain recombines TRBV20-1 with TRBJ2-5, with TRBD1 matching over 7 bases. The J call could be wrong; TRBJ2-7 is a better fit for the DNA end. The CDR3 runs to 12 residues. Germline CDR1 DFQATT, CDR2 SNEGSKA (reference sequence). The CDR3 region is CSAWGTAYEQYF. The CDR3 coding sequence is TGCAGTGCTTGGGGGACAGCCTACGAGCAGTACTTC.

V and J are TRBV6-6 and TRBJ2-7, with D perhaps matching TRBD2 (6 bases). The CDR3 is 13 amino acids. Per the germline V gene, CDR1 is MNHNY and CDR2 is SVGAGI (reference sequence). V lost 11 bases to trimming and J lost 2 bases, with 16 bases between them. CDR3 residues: CACWAPGAYEQYF. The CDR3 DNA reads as TGTGCCTGTTGGGCCCCGGGGGCCTACGAGCAGTACTTC.

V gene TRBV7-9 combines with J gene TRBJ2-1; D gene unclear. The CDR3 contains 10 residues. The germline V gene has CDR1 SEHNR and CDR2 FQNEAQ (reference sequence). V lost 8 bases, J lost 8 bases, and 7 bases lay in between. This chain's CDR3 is CASQGHEQFF. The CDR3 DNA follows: TGTGCCAGCCAAGGGCATGAGCAGTTCTTC.

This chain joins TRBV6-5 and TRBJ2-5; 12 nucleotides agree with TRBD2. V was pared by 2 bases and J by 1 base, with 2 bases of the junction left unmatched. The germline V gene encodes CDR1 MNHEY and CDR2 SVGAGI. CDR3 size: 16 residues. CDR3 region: CASSYGTSGSQETQYF. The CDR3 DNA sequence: TGTGCCAGCAGTTACGGGACTAGCGGGTCCCAAGAGACCCAGTACTTC.

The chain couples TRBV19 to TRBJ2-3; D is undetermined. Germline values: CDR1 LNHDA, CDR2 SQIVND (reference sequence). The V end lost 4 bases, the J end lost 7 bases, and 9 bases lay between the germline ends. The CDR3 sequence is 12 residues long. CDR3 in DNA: TGTGCCAGTAGTACCCTTTGGAATACGCAGTATTTT. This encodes CASSTLWNTQYF.

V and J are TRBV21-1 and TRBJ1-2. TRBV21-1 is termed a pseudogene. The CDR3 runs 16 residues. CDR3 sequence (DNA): TGTGCCAGCAGCAAAGTATCACCGGGGAGGGACTATGGCTACACCTTC. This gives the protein CASSKVSPGRDYGYTF.

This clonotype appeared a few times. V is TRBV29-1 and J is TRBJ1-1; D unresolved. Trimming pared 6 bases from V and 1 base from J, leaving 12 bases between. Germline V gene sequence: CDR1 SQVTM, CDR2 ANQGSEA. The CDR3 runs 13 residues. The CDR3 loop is CSVARTANTEAFF. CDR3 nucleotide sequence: TGCAGCGTCGCCCGCACAGCGAACACTGAAGCTTTCTTT.

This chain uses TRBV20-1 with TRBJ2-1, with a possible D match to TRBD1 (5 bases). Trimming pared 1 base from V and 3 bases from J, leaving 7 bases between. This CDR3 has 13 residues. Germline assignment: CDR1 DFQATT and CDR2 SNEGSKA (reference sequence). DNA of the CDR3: TGCAGTGCTAGAGGACAGATCTACAATGAGCAGTTCTTC. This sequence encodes CSARGQIYNEQFF.

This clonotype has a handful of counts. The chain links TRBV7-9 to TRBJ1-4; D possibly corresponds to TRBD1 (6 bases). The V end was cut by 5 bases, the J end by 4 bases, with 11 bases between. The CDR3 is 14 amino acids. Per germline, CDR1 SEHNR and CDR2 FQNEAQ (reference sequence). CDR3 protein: CASSPQGRNEKLFF. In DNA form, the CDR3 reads TGTGCCAGCAGCCCACAGGGCCGTAATGAAAAACTGTTTTTT.

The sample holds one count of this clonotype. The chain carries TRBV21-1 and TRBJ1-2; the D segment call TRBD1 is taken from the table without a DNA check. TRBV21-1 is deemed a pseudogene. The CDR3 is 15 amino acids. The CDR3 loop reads CASRCEGRMPSGYTF. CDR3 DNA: TGTGCCAGCAGATGTGAGGGGCGAATGCCCTCTGGCTACACCTTC.

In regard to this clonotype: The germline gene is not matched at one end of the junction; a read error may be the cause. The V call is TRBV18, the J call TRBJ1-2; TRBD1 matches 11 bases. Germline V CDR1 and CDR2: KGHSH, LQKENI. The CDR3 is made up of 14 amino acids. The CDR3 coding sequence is TGTGCCAGCTCACTGCGGACAGGGGGCTATAGCTACACCTTC. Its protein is CASSLRTGGYSYTF.

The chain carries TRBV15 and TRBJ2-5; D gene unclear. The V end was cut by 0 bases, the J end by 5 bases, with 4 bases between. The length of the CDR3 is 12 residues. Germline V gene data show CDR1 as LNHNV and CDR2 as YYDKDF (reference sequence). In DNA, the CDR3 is TGTGCCACCAGCAGAGATATTGAGACCCAGTACTTC. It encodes CATSRDIETQYF.

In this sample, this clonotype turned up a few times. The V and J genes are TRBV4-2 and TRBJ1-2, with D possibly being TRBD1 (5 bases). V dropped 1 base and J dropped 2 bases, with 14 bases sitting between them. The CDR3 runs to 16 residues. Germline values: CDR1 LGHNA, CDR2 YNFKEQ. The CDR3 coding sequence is TGTGCCAGCAGCCAAGGGGCCGGGACCAGCAACTATGGCTACACCTTC. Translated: CASSQGAGTSNYGYTF.

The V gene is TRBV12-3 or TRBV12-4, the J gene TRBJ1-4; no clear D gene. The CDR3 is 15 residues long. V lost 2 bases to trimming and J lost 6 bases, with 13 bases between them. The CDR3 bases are TGTGCCAGCAGTTTAAGATTGGTATGGGATGAAAAACTGTTTTTT. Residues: CASSLRLVWDEKLFF.

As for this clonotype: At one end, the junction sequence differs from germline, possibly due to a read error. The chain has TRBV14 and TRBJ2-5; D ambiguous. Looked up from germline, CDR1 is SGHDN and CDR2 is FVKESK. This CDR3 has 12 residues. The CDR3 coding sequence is TGTGCCAGCAGCCAAGGGCGCAATGAGCAGCTCTTC. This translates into CASSQGRNEQLF.

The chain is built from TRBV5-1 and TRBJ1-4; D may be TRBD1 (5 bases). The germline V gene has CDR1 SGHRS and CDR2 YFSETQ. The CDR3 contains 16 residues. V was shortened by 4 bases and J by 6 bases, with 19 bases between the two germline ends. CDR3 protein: CASSIHQNWGDEKLFF. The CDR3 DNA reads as TGCGCCAGCAGCATACACCAAAACTGGGGCGATGAAAAACTGTTTTTT.

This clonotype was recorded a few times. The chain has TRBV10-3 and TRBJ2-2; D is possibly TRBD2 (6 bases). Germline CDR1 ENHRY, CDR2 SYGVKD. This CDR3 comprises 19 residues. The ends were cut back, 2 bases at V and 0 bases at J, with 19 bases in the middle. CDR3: CAISEPRGLGPSNTGELFF. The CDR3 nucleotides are TGTGCCATCAGTGAGCCCCGGGGGTTGGGGCCCTCGAACACCGGGGAGCTGTTTTTT.

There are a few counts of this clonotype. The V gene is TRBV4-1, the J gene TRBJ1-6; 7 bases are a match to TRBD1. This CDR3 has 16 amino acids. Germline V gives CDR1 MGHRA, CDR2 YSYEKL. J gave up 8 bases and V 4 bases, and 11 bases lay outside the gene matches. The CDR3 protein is CASSLLRGDRYSPLHF. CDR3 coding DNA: TGCGCCAGCAGCCTCCTTAGGGGGGACAGATATTCACCCCTCCACTTT.

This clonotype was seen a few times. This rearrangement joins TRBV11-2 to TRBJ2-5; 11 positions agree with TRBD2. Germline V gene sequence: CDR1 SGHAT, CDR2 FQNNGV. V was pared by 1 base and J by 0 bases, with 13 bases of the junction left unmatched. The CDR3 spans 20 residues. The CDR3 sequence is CASSLVGLAGGTTYQETQYF. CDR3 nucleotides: TGTGCCAGCAGCTTAGTAGGCCTAGCGGGGGGCACGACGTACCAAGAGACCCAGTACTTC.

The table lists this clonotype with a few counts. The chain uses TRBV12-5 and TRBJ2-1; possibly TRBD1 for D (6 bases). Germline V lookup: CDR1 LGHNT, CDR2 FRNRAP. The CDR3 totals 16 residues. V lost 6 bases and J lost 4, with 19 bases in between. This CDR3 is CASGGPGTSFYNEQFF. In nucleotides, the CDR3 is TGTGCTAGTGGGGGGCCCGGGACATCCTTTTACAATGAGCAGTTCTTC. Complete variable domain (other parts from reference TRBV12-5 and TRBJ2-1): DARVTQTPRHKVTEMGQEVTMRCQPILGHNTVFWYRQTMMQGLELLAYFRNRAPLDDSGMPKDRFSAEMPDATLATLKIQPSEPRDSAVYFCASGGPGTSFYNEQFFGPGTRLTVL.